The sequence of this TCR beta chain was determined in a study of control samples from healthy donors and cancer patients. Sequencing used immunoSEQ multiplex PCR; TCRdb keeps in-frame clones, though not all of them. Seen here are roughly 150,000 clones, around 90% observed once, and the top ten hold 1.7%. The source of this sequence is a man younger than 35 in good health. Sample: blood.

CDR3: CASTQDRDYGYTF. CDR3 DNA: TGTGCCAGCACCCAGGACAGGGATTATGGCTACACCTTC. The chain employs TRBV12-3 or TRBV12-4 and TRBJ1-2; the match to TRBD1 covers 8 bases. V was pared by 7 bases and J by 5 bases, with 6 bases of the junction left unmatched. The CDR3 runs to 13 residues.